This TCR beta chain originates from a study of T cells after yellow fever vaccination. 5'RACE template switching added a universal primer site and UMIs to TCR cDNA. TCRdb reprocessed the 5' RACE reads via MiXCR and lists one record per CDR3 protein. The table includes about 74,000 distinct CDR3 sequences, around 6.9% detected once. In germline, CDR1 is SGDLS, CDR2 YYNGEE. V gave up 3 bases and J gave up 0 bases; unmatched junction bases: 6. The CDR3 loop spans 16 amino acids. This material consisted of CD8+ T cells sorted from PBMCs, taken 5 days after the first yellow fever vaccination. The rearrangement joins TRBV9 to TRBJ2-3; 8 bases fit TRBD2. The TCR sequence derives from a man aged 18 to 30 who received the YFV17D yellow fever vaccine. CDR3 in DNA: TGTGCCAGCAGCGCGGGGGGGGGTACTAGCACAGATACGCAGTATTTT. It specifies CASSAGGGTSTDTQYF. The complete variable domain, with remaining parts taken from reference TRBV9 and TRBJ2-3, reads DSGVTQTPKHLITATGQRVTLRCSPRSGDLSVYWYQQSLDQGLQFLIQYYNGEERAKGNILERFSAQQFPDLHSELNLSSLELGDSALYFCASSAGGGTSTDTQYFGPGTRLTVL.